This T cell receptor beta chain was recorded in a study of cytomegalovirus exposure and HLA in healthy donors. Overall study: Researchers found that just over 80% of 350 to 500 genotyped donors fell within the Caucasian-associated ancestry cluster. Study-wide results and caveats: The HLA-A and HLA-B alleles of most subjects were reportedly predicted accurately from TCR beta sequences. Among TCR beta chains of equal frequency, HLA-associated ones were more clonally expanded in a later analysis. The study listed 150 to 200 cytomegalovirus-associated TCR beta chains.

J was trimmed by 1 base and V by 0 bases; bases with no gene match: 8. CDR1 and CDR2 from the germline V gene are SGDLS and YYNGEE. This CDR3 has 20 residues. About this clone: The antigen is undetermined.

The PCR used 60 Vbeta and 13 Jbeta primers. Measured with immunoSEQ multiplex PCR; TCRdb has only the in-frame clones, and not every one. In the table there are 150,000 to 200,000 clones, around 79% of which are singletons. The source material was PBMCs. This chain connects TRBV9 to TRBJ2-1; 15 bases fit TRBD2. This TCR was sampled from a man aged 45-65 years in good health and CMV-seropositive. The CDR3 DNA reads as TGTGCCAGCAGCGTAGCTTATCGGACTAGCGGGGGGGCTTCCTACAATGAGCAGTTCTTC. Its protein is CASSVAYRTSGGASYNEQFF.